This TCR beta chain originates from a study of T cells in Graves' hyperthyroidism and ophthalmopathy. This clonotype appeared many times. It was RNA transcripts that yielded the amplified TCR beta CDR3 regions. In the first-round RT-PCR of the TCR CDR3, the HTBI primer set was used. Using its own MiXCR run on the multiplex PCR reads, TCRdb lists one record per CDR3 protein. The repertoire consists of about 210,000 distinct CDR3 sequences, with approximately 16% occurring once and the leading ten covering roughly 44%. Patients were aged 18 to 65, had disease duration under 2 months, and had newly diagnosed hyperthyroidism. Diagnostic assessment was based on clinical symptoms, serum thyroxine and TRAb, thyroid ultrasound and orbital computed tomography. Fresh peripheral blood, 7.5 to 10 ml, yielded the PBMCs. Germline CDR1 SGHVS, CDR2 FQNEAQ. The CDR3 contains 19 residues. Trimming cost V 1 base and J 2 bases; bases outside gene matches: 8.

The sequence came from a man aged 35-49 years with Graves' hyperthyroidism. The chain couples TRBV7-8 to TRBJ2-2; 12 bases align to TRBD2. Material for sequencing was blood. In nucleotides, the CDR3 is TGTGCCAGCAGCTTAGGAGCGCTAGCGGGGGGGCTTAACACCGGGGAGCTGTTTTTT. Protein sequence: CASSLGALAGGLNTGELFF.